The clone carrying this TCR beta chain appeared many times. With V trimmed by 2 bases and J by 3 bases, 6 bases remained unmatched. CDR3 length: 15 residues. Germline V gives CDR1 SGHRS, CDR2 YFSETQ. Previously described methods with listed TCR primers produced the bulk TCR libraries. TCRdb fed the PCR reads into MiXCR, producing one record per CDR3 protein. This table has about 640,000 distinct CDR3 sequences, just under 20% appearing once. The data stem from a study of molecular identifiers for immune sequencing clone quantification. Sorting was used to obtain naive CD8 T cells (CD8+CD4-CCR7+CD45RA+).

The sample taken for sequencing was naive CD8+ T cells from blood, with Jurkat cell RNA spiked in. Noted subset: FACS-sorted CD8+CD4-CCR7+CD45RA+ naive T cells. This TCR came from a human donor in good health. Some libraries in this study had Jurkat cell RNA spiked in. This chain uses TRBV5-1 with TRBJ2-3; 7 positions match TRBD1. The CDR3: CASSFEGAATDTQYF. CDR3 coding DNA: TGCGCCAGCAGCTTCGAGGGGGCCGCTACAGATACGCAGTATTTT.